This T cell receptor (beta chain) came from a study of cytomegalovirus exposure and HLA in healthy donors. Germline loops: CDR1 SGHDN, CDR2 FVKESK. The CDR3 is 13 residues long. V dropped 4 bases and J dropped 7 bases, with 13 bases sitting between them. Primers for the PCR totalled 60 Vbeta and 13 Jbeta. Assay: immunoSEQ multiplex PCR; the TCRdb copy retains only in-frame clones and omits some. The table records about 160,000 clones, 80% of them present only once. This chain joins TRBV14 and TRBJ2-5, with D maybe TRBD2 (6 bases). The sample taken for sequencing was PBMCs. The sequence derives from a male donor in good health and CMV-seropositive. The DNA of the CDR3 is TGTGCCAGCAGCCTTCTAGCGTCGGCGACCCAGTACTTC. Encoded protein: CASSLLASATQYF. The full variable domain, rest sourced from reference TRBV14 and TRBJ2-5, is EAGVTQFPSHSVIEKGQTVTLRCDPISGHDNLYWYRRVMGKEIKFLLHFVKESKQDESGMPNNRFLAERTGGTYSTLKVQPAELEDSGVYFCASSLLASATQYFGPGTRLLVL.